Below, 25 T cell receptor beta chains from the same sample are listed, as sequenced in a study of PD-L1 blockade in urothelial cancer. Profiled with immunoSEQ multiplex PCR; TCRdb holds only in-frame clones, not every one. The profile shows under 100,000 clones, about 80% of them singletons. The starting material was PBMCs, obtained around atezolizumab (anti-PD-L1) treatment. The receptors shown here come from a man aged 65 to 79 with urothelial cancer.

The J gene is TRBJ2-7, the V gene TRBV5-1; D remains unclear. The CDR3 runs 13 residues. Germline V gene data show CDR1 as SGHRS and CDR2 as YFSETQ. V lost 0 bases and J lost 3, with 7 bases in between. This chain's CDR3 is CASSLGQDYEQYF. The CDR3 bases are TGCGCCAGCAGCTTGGGACAAGACTACGAGCAGTACTTC. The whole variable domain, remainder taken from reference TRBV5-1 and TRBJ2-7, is KAGVTQTPRYLIKTRGQQVTLSCSPISGHRSVSWYQQTPGQGLQFLFEYFSETQRNKGNFPGRFSGRQFSNSRSEMNVSTLELGDSALYLCASSLGQDYEQYFGPGTRLTVT.

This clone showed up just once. CDR3 DNA: TGTGCCAGCAGCCCCCGGACTGCATCACCTGAAGCTTTCTTT. It codes for CASSPRTASPEAFF. This chain links TRBV7-9 with TRBJ1-1, with D unresolved. In germline, CDR1 is SEHNR, CDR2 FQNEAQ (reference sequence). This CDR3 has 14 amino acids. Trimming shortened V by 5 bases and J by 6 bases, and 16 bases separated the two germline ends.

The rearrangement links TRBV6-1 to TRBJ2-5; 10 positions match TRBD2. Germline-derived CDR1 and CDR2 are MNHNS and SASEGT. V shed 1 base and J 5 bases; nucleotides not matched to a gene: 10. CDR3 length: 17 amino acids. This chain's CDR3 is CASSEVSGGDYPETQYF. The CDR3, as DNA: TGTGCCAGCAGTGAAGTGAGCGGGGGGGACTACCCTGAGACCCAGTACTTC.

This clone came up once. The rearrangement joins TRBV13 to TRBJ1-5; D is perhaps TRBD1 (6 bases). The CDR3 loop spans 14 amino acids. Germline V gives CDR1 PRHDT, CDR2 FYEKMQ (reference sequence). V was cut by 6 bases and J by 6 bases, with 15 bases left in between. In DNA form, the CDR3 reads TGTGCCAGCAGTCTCAGGGGTCAGGGTCAGCCCCAGCATTTT. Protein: CASSLRGQGQPQHF.

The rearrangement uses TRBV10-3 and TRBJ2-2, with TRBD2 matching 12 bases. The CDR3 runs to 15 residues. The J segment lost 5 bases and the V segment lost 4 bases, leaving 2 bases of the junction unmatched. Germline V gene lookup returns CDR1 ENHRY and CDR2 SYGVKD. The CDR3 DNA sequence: TGTGCCATCAGTGGGACTAGCGGGACAACCGGGGAGCTGTTTTTT. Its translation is CAISGTSGTTGELFF.

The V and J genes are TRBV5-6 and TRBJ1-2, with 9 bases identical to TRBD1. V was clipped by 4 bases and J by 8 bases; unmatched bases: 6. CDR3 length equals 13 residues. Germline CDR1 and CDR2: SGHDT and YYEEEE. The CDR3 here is CASSQRTGEGYTF. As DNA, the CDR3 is TGTGCCAGCAGCCAACGGACAGGGGAGGGCTACACCTTC. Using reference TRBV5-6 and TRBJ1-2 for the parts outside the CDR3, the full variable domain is DAGVTQSPTHLIKTRGQQVTLRCSPKSGHDTVSWYQQALGQGPQFIFQYYEEEERQRGNFPDRFSGHQFPNYSSELNVNALLLGDSALYLCASSQRTGEGYTFGSGTRLTVV.

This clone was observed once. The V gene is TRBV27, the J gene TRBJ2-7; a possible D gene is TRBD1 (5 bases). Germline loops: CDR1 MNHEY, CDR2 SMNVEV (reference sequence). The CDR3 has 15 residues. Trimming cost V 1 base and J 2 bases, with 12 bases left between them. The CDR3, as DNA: TGTGCCAGCAGTTTATTGGCCGGACAAGCCTACGAGCAGTACTTC. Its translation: CASSLLAGQAYEQYF.

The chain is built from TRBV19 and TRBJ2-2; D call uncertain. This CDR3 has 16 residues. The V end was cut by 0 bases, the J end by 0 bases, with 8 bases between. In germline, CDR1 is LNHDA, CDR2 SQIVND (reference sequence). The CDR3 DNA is TGTGCCAGTAGTATAGAGGGCCTAACGAACACCGGGGAGCTGTTTTTT. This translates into CASSIEGLTNTGELFF.

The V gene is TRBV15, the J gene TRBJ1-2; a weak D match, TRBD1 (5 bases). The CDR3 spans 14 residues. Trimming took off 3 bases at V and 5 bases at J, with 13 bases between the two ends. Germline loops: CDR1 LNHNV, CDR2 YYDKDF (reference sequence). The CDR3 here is CATSRTTGAYGYTF. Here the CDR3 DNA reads TGTGCCACCAGCAGGACCACAGGCGCGTATGGCTACACCTTC.

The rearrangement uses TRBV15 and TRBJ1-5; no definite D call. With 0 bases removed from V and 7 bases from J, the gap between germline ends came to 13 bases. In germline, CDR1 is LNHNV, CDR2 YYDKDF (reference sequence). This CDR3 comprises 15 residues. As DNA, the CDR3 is TGTGCCACCAGCAGAGATCTCTCAGGTCTGCAGCCCCAGCATTTT. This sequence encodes CATSRDLSGLQPQHF. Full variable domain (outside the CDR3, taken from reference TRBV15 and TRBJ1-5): DAMVIQNPRYQVTQFGKPVTLSCSQTLNHNVMYWYQQKSSQAPKLLFHYYDKDFNNEADTPDNFQSRRPNTSFCFLDIRSPGLGDTAMYLCATSRDLSGLQPQHFGDGTRLSIL.

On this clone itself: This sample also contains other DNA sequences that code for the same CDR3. Here the CDR3 reads CASSPPVVSGANVLTF. Here the CDR3 DNA reads TGTGCCAGCAGTCCCCCAGTGGTCTCTGGGGCCAACGTCCTGACTTTC. The V and J genes are TRBV7-9 and TRBJ2-6; D is ambiguous. This CDR3 comprises 16 residues. Germline-derived CDR1 and CDR2 are SEHNR and FQNEAQ (reference sequence). V was shortened by 6 bases and J by 0 bases, with 12 bases between the two germline ends.

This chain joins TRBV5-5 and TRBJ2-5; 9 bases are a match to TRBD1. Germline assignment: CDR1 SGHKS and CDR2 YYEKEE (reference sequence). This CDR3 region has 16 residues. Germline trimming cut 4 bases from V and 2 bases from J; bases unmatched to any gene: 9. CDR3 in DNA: TGTGCCAGCAGCGGGACAGGGATGGGTTCACAAGAGACCCAGTACTTC. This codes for CASSGTGMGSQETQYF.

CDR3 region: CASSFADRERTDTQYF. The CDR3 coding sequence is TGTGCCAGCAGCTTTGCCGACAGGGAGCGCACAGATACGCAGTATTTT. The rearrangement joins TRBV11-1 to TRBJ2-3; 7 bases are a match to TRBD1. This CDR3 is built from 16 residues. Germline CDR1 and CDR2: SGHAT and FQDESV (reference sequence). V shed 3 bases, J shed 1 base, and the junction held 7 bases outside the gene matches.

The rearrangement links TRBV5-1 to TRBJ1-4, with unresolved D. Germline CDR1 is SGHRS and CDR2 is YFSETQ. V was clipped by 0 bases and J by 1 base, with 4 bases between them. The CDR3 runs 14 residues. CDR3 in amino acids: CASSLAGTNEKLFF. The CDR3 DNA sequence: TGCGCCAGCAGCTTGGCCGGAACTAATGAAAAACTGTTTTTT.

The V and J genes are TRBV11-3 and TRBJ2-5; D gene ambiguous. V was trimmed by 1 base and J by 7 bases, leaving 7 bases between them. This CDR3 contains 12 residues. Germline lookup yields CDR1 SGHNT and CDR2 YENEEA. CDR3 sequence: CASSLAAGTQYF. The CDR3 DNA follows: TGTGCCAGCAGCTTAGCTGCCGGGACCCAGTACTTC.

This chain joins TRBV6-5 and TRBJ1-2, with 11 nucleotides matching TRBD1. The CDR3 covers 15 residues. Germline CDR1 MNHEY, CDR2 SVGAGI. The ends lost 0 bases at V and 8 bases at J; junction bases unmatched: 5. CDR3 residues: CASSYSGQGGVGYTF. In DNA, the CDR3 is TGTGCCAGCAGTTACTCGGGACAGGGGGGCGTAGGCTACACCTTC.

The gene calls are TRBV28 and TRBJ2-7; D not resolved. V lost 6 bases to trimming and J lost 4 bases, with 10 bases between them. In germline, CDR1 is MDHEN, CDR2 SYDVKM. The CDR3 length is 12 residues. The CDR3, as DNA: TGTGCCAGCAGATCACACCCATACGAGCAGTACTTC. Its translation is CASRSHPYEQYF. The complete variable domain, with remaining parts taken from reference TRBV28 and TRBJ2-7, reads DVKVTQSSRYLVKRTGEKVFLECVQDMDHENMFWYRQDPGLGLRLIYFSYDVKMKEKGDIPEGYSVSREKKERFSLILESASTNQTSMYLCASRSHPYEQYFGPGTRLTVT.

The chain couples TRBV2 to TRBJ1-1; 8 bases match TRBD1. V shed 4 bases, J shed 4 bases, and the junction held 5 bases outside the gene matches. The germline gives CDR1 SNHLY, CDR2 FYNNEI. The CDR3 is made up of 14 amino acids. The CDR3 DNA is TGTGCCAGCAGTGGAGGAACAGGGGGCACTGAAGCTTTCTTT. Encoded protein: CASSGGTGGTEAFF.

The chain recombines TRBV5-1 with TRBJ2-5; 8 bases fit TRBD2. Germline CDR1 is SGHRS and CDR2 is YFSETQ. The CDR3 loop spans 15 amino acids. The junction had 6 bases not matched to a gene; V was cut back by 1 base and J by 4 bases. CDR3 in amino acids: CASSLSGGDGETQYF. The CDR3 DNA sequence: TGCGCCAGCAGCTTGTCCGGGGGGGACGGAGAGACCCAGTACTTC.

The CDR3 coding sequence is TGTGCCAGCAGTTTTTTACAGTCTAACTATGGCTACACCTTC. This gives the protein CASSFLQSNYGYTF. This chain uses TRBV27 with TRBJ1-2; no reliable D call. Per germline, CDR1 MNHEY and CDR2 SMNVEV (reference sequence). V was cut by 3 bases and J by 0 bases, with 8 bases left in between. This CDR3 is 14 amino acids long.

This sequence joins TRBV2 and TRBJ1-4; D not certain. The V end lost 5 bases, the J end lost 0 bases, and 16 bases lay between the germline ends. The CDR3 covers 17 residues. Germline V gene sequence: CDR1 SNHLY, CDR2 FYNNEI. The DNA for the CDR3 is TGTGCCAGCAGTAGGGAGGCGGGAGTTGCAACTAATGAAAAACTGTTTTTT. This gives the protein CASSREAGVATNEKLFF. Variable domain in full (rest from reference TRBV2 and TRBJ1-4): EPEVTQTPSHQVTQMGQEVILRCVPISNHLYFYWYRQILGQKVEFLVSFYNNEISEKSEIFDDQFSVERPDGSNFTLKIRSTKLEDSAMYFCASSREAGVATNEKLFFGSGTQLSVL.

The CDR3 sequence is CASSPRLSSYNEQFF. The CDR3 DNA sequence: TGTGCCAGCAGCCCAAGGCTTAGCAGCTACAATGAGCAGTTCTTC. The V and J genes are TRBV7-6 and TRBJ2-1, with no clear D. CDR3 length: 15 amino acids. Trimming shortened V by 5 bases and J by 3 bases, and 14 bases separated the two germline ends. Germline V gene sequence: CDR1 SGHVS, CDR2 FNYEAQ.

The CDR3 DNA reads as TGTGCCAGCAGCTCCGGACAGAGCACAGATACGCAGTATTTT. Protein: CASSSGQSTDTQYF. V is TRBV7-3 and J is TRBJ2-3; maybe TRBD1 (6 bases). Trimming left V 4 bases short and J 0 bases short, with 8 bases between. This CDR3 is 14 amino acids long. Germline values: CDR1 SGHTA, CDR2 FQGTGA.

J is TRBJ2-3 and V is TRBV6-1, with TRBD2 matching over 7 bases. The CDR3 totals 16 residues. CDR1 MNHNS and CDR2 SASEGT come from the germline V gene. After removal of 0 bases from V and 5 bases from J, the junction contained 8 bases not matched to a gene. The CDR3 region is CASSEAAREKGDTQYF. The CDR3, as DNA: TGTGCCAGCAGTGAAGCGGCGCGGGAGAAGGGAGATACGCAGTATTTT.

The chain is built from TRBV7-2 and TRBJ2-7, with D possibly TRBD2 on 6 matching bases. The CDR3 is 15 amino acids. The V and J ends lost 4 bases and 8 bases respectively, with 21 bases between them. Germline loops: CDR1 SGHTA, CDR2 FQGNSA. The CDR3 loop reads CASSSSGSRLNKQYF. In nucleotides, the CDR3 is TGTGCCAGCAGCTCAAGCGGGTCTCGCCTGAACAAGCAGTACTTC.